The next 23 T cell receptor beta chains were all read from a single sample in a study of glioma-infiltrating T cells after dendritic cell vaccination. Time point denoted: after dendritic cell vaccination, including at tumor progression/relapse. Measured with immunoSEQ multiplex PCR; TCRdb has only the in-frame clones, and not every one. The data contain about 90,000 clones, over 80% of them singletons. Sequences were derived from blood, sampled after dendritic cell vaccination. These receptors were taken from a human donor with glioblastoma.

The chain links TRBV7-3 to TRBJ2-1, with a weak D call TRBD1 (6 bases). V lost 3 bases and J 7 bases, leaving 7 bases between the germline ends. The CDR3 spans 12 residues. Germline-derived CDR1 and CDR2 are SGHTA and FQGTGA. CDR3 region: CASSLQGNEQFF. CDR3 coding DNA: TGTGCCAGCAGCTTGCAGGGGAATGAGCAGTTCTTC.

This clone was picked up a small number of times. The chain couples TRBV6-1 to TRBJ1-5; 9 nucleotides line up with TRBD1. The CDR3 covers 13 residues. Germline lookup yields CDR1 MNHNS and CDR2 SASEGT. V shed 6 bases, J shed 5 bases, and the junction held 2 bases outside the gene matches. The CDR3 DNA follows: TGTGCCAGCAGAGACAGGGGGGATCAGCCCCAGCATTTT. Protein sequence: CASRDRGDQPQHF.

The chain couples TRBV6-1 to TRBJ1-1; 8 positions agree with TRBD1. Per germline, CDR1 MNHNS and CDR2 SASEGT. J lost 0 bases, V lost 4 bases, and 13 bases had no gene match. The CDR3 contains 18 residues. The CDR3 region has the DNA TGTGCCAGCAGTGCAGTAGGACAGGGAGGGTTGGTGAACACTGAAGCTTTCTTT. It translates to CASSAVGQGGLVNTEAFF.

The V call is TRBV5-4, the J call TRBJ2-3; 9 bases are a match to TRBD2. The CDR3 extends over 17 amino acids. Trimming removed 4 bases from V and 0 bases from J; junction bases left unmatched: 9. The germline CDR1 and CDR2 sequences are SGHNT and YYREEE (reference sequence). This chain's CDR3 is CASSPKALAGSTDTQYF. CDR3 coding DNA: TGTGCCAGCAGCCCTAAGGCCCTAGCGGGGAGCACAGATACGCAGTATTTT.

The chain is built from TRBV7-9 and TRBJ1-1, with 8 bases that match TRBD1. Germline V lookup: CDR1 SEHNR, CDR2 FQNEAQ (reference sequence). The CDR3 extends over 15 amino acids. Trimming at V came to 1 base and at J to 2 bases, leaving 3 bases not matched to a gene. CDR3 in amino acids: CASSLGDRINTEAFF. The CDR3 DNA reads TGTGCCAGCAGCTTAGGGGACAGGATTAACACTGAAGCTTTCTTT.

This clone showed up just a few times. The chain joins TRBV6-6 to TRBJ1-4, with 7 bases identical to TRBD1. There are 15 residues in the CDR3. Germline trimming cut 6 bases from V and 6 bases from J; bases unmatched to any gene: 10. In germline, CDR1 is MNHNY, CDR2 SVGAGI (reference sequence). The CDR3: CASSSTGVGYEKLFF. CDR3 nucleotide sequence: TGTGCCAGCAGCTCCACAGGGGTCGGATATGAAAAACTGTTTTTT.

V is TRBV6-5 and J is TRBJ2-7; unclear D gene. From germline, CDR1 is MNHEY and CDR2 SVGAGI. V shed 0 bases and J shed 2 bases, with 5 bases lying between them. CDR3 length: 13 residues. DNA of the CDR3: TGTGCCAGCAGTTACTCGAGGACCTACGAGCAGTACTTC. It is translated as CASSYSRTYEQYF.

The V gene is TRBV7-6, the J gene TRBJ1-1; D might be TRBD1 (6 bases). V was trimmed by 1 base and J by 0 bases, leaving 9 bases between them. The CDR3 sequence is 15 residues long. Germline CDR1 SGHVS, CDR2 FNYEAQ. The CDR3: CASSLETGMNTEAFF. The CDR3 DNA reads TGTGCCAGCAGCTTAGAGACAGGAATGAACACTGAAGCTTTCTTT.

The table lists this clone with a few counts. The chain carries TRBV4-1 and TRBJ1-2; no clear D. The CDR3 extends over 14 amino acids. From germline, CDR1 is MGHRA and CDR2 YSYEKL. V dropped 6 bases and J dropped 4 bases, with 15 bases sitting between them. This CDR3 is CASSPGELIYGYTF. CDR3 coding DNA: TGCGCCAGCAGTCCCGGGGAGCTTATCTATGGCTACACCTTC.

This CDR3 reads CASSLRAGSYNEQFF. The CDR3 DNA follows: TGCGCCAGCAGCTTGCGGGCAGGGTCCTACAATGAGCAGTTCTTC. V gene TRBV5-1 combines with J gene TRBJ2-1; perhaps TRBD1 as D (5 bases). Germline V lookup: CDR1 SGHRS, CDR2 YFSETQ. The CDR3 totals 15 residues. V was clipped by 1 base and J by 1 base, with 9 bases between them.

The gene calls are TRBV30 and TRBJ1-4; perhaps TRBD1 as D (5 bases). V lost 0 bases and J 7 bases, leaving 15 bases between the germline ends. CDR1 GTSNPN and CDR2 SVGIG come from the germline V gene (reference sequence). The CDR3 runs to 15 residues. The CDR3 nucleotides are TGTGCCTGGAGTGTAGCAGGGAGGTCTGGTGAAAAACTGTTTTTT. Its translation: CAWSVAGRSGEKLFF. Drawing the rest from reference TRBV30 and TRBJ1-4, the complete variable domain is SQTIHQWPATLVQPVGSPLSLECTVEGTSNPNLYWYRQAAGRGLQLLFYSVGIGQISSEVPQNLSASRPQDRQFILSSKKLLLSDSGFYLCAWSVAGRSGEKLFFGSGTQLSVL.

The chain combines TRBV7-9 with TRBJ1-1; D possibly corresponds to TRBD1 (6 bases). Trimming removed 5 bases at V and 9 bases at J, with 13 bases between. The CDR3 sequence is 12 residues long. The germline V gene has CDR1 SEHNR and CDR2 FQNEAQ (reference sequence). CDR3: CASSRQDHKAFF. CDR3 coding DNA: TGTGCCAGCAGCAGACAGGATCACAAAGCTTTCTTT.

The chain is built from TRBV2 and TRBJ1-6; D is perhaps TRBD1 (5 bases). Germline V gene data show CDR1 as SNHLY and CDR2 as FYNNEI. V lost 3 bases, J lost 8 bases, and 14 bases lay in between. The CDR3 has 15 residues. The CDR3 DNA reads TGTGCCAGCAGTGAGCAGGGATTGGAATATTCACCCCTCCACTTT. It is translated as CASSEQGLEYSPLHF.

The V gene is TRBV5-6, the J gene TRBJ2-7, with D unresolved. The germline V gene has CDR1 SGHDT and CDR2 YYEEEE. The CDR3 spans 14 residues. V dropped 0 bases and J dropped 0 bases, with 7 bases sitting between them. The CDR3 loop reads CASSLGHSSYEQYF. CDR3 in DNA: TGTGCCAGCAGCTTGGGCCATAGCTCCTACGAGCAGTACTTC. Supplemented by reference TRBV5-6 and TRBJ2-7, the full variable domain reads DAGVTQSPTHLIKTRGQQVTLRCSPKSGHDTVSWYQQALGQGPQFIFQYYEEEERQRGNFPDRFSGHQFPNYSSELNVNALLLGDSALYLCASSLGHSSYEQYFGPGTRLTVT.

CDR3 coding DNA: TGTGCCAGCCTACAGGGGCGATCCGGAGATACGCAGTATTTT. It codes for CASLQGRSGDTQYF. This sequence joins TRBV2 and TRBJ2-3, with 7 bases fitting TRBD1. Germline loops: CDR1 SNHLY, CDR2 FYNNEI. V lost 8 bases to trimming and J lost 5 bases; unmatched junction nucleotides: 10. This CDR3 contains 14 residues. The entire variable domain, with the rest obtained from reference TRBV2 and TRBJ2-3, is as follows: EPEVTQTPSHQVTQMGQEVILRCVPISNHLYFYWYRQILGQKVEFLVSFYNNEISEKSEIFDDQFSVERPDGSNFTLKIRSTKLEDSAMYFCASLQGRSGDTQYFGPGTRLTVL.

This chain connects TRBV23-1 to TRBJ2-7; no clear D gene. TRBV23-1 is an ORF, and what it does is uncertain. This CDR3 is built from 14 residues. V was clipped by 7 bases and J by 2 bases, with 15 bases between them. CDR3 DNA sequence: TGCGCCAGCACAAGAACCGGGTCTCCCTACGAGCAGTACTTC. Translation gives CASTRTGSPYEQYF.

V gene TRBV29-1 combines with J gene TRBJ1-4; a possible D gene is TRBD1 (5 bases). Germline CDR1 reads SQVTM; CDR2 reads ANQGSEA. Trimming stripped 4 bases from V and 7 bases from J, with 10 bases between. The CDR3 is 12 amino acids. DNA for the CDR3: TGCAGCGTTGGAGGGAGGGGTGAAAAACTGTTTTTT. Its protein is CSVGGRGEKLFF.

The chain carries TRBV7-2 and TRBJ2-5; TRBD2 agrees at 7 bases. V shed 5 bases, J shed 4 bases, and the junction held 7 bases outside the gene matches. Germline V gene data show CDR1 as SGHTA and CDR2 as FQGNSA. The CDR3 contains 14 residues. The CDR3 DNA sequence: TGTGCCAGCAGCGCCCGGGGGAGGGTAGAGACCCAGTACTTC. Its translation: CASSARGRVETQYF.

This sequence joins TRBV9 and TRBJ1-6; tentative D call: TRBD1 (5 bases). The V end was cut by 4 bases, the J end by 14 bases, with 16 bases between. This CDR3 region has 13 residues. Germline V lookup: CDR1 SGDLS, CDR2 YYNGEE. CDR3 coding DNA: TGTGCCAGCAGCCCTGATCAGGGCTCGACCCTCCACTTT. It yields the protein CASSPDQGSTLHF.

The chain couples TRBV5-1 to TRBJ2-3; TRBD1 aligns across 8 bases. The V segment lost 4 bases and the J segment 4 bases; nucleotides outside the gene matches: 5. Germline CDR1 and CDR2: SGHRS and YFSETQ. The CDR3 contains 14 residues. The CDR3 loop is CASSDLQGADTQYF. In nucleotides, the CDR3 is TGCGCCAGCAGCGACTTACAGGGGGCAGATACGCAGTATTTT.

The genes are TRBV10-3 and TRBJ1-1, with D perhaps matching TRBD1 (5 bases). V was pared by 7 bases and J by 3 bases, with 15 bases between. Germline loops: CDR1 ENHRY, CDR2 SYGVKD. The CDR3 contains 14 residues. The CDR3 spells CAITKGGVDTEAFF. CDR3 bases: TGTGCCATCACCAAGGGAGGGGTTGACACTGAAGCTTTCTTT.

J is TRBJ1-4 and V is TRBV6-5, with a weak D call TRBD1 (5 bases). Germline CDR1 reads MNHEY; CDR2 reads SVGAGI. The CDR3 covers 14 residues. The V end was cut by 4 bases, the J end by 11 bases, with 17 bases between. Written as DNA, the CDR3 is TGTGCCAGCAGTTTTCAGCAGGGCGGCTGGAAACTGTTTTTT. Protein: CASSFQQGGWKLFF.

This clone was observed once. The V and J genes are TRBV6-4 and TRBJ1-1; a possible D gene is TRBD1 (6 bases). Between the trimmed V and J ends, which lost 6 bases and 1 base, there was a span of 30 bases. The germline V gene has CDR1 MRHNA and CDR2 SNTAGT. The CDR3 has 20 residues. The CDR3 nucleotides are TGTGCCAGCAGCCCAGAATCCAGAACTGACCCCCGGACAGAGAACACTGAAGCTTTCTTT. This codes for CASSPESRTDPRTENTEAFF.